The 6 T cell receptor beta chains below all came from one sample that was sequenced in a study of blood T cell repertoires in COVID-19. Sequencing was performed with immunoSEQ multiplex PCR; in TCRdb, only in-frame clones are kept and a portion is missing. Of over 150,000 clones detected, roughly 88% appear once; the ten largest clones hold 6.5% to 7.5%. Material: peripheral blood. These receptors were taken from a man of 80 years or more with COVID-19, enrolled during active disease.

V and J are TRBV28 and TRBJ1-5; possibly TRBD1 for D (5 bases). The CDR3 loop spans 16 amino acids. Per the germline V gene, CDR1 is MDHEN and CDR2 is SYDVKM. Trimming took 2 bases from V and 0 from J, leaving 11 bases between them. In DNA, the CDR3 is TGTGCCAGCAGTTTACGACAGATCCTTAGCAATCAGCCCCAGCATTTT. This sequence encodes CASSLRQILSNQPQHF.

The chain joins TRBV5-1 to TRBJ2-1; 16 positions match TRBD2. The CDR3 totals 18 residues. V shed 0 bases, J shed 2 bases, and the junction held 2 bases outside the gene matches. Germline CDR1 SGHRS, CDR2 YFSETQ. In nucleotides, the CDR3 is TGCGCCAGCAGCTTGGAGGGACTAGCGGGGGGGCCCTACAATGAGCAGTTCTTC. It encodes CASSLEGLAGGPYNEQFF.

The rearrangement uses TRBV6-2 or TRBV6-3 and TRBJ2-1, with 9 bases fitting TRBD1. Germline V gene data show CDR1 as MNHEY and CDR2 as SVGEGT. Trimming removed 0 bases from V and 10 bases from J; junction bases left unmatched: 13. The CDR3 spans 17 residues. In nucleotides, the CDR3 is TGTGCCAGCAGTTACTCGGGGATCAGGGGGGACAGGGCCGAGCAGTTCTTC. This encodes CASSYSGIRGDRAEQFF.

The genes are TRBV27 and TRBJ2-2, with D possibly being TRBD1 (6 bases). CDR1 and CDR2 (germline): MNHEY, SMNVEV (reference sequence). With 6 bases removed from V and 1 base from J, the gap between germline ends came to 9 bases. The CDR3 is 14 amino acids. The CDR3 DNA reads as TGTGCCAGCAGGCCGGGACAGAACACCGGGGAGCTGTTTTTT. Protein product: CASRPGQNTGELFF.

CDR3 protein: CASSLEISGGGYTQYF. The CDR3, as DNA: TGTGCCAGCAGCTTGGAGATTAGCGGGGGAGGGTATACGCAGTATTTT. The chain recombines TRBV5-6 with TRBJ2-3; TRBD2 agrees at 9 bases. The CDR3 runs to 16 residues. J lost 7 bases, V lost 0 bases, and 9 bases had no gene match. CDR1 is SGHDT, CDR2 YYEEEE, per germline.

J is TRBJ2-1 and V is TRBV29-1; 11 bases are shared with TRBD2. With V trimmed by 5 bases and J by 7 bases, 10 bases remained unmatched. This CDR3 is built from 15 residues. The V gene's germline CDR1 is SQVTM and CDR2 ANQGSEA. CDR3 nucleotide sequence: TGCAGCGTTCGGGTAGCGGGGGGGCCCGATAATGAGCAGTTCTTC. Translating gives CSVRVAGGPDNEQFF.